This passage covers 10 T cell receptor beta chains from one sample sequenced in a study of cytomegalovirus exposure and HLA in healthy donors. 13 Jbeta primers and 60 Vbeta primers were used for the PCR. This table comes from immunoSEQ multiplex PCR, and its TCRdb copy is limited to in-frame clones, with some not included. This sample has fewer than 150,000 clones, with 60% to 80% found just once. What was sequenced was PBMCs. These receptors were taken from a middle-aged man in good health and CMV-seronegative.

The chain links TRBV25-1 to TRBJ2-3, with 9 bases identical to TRBD2. CDR1 is MGHDK, CDR2 SYGVNS, per germline. The CDR3 is made up of 16 amino acids. With V trimmed by 4 bases and J by 0 bases, 5 bases remained unmatched. The CDR3 bases are TGTGCCAGCAGTGGGAGACTAGCGGAAAGCACAGATACGCAGTATTTT. This translates into CASSGRLAESTDTQYF. The full variable domain, in which reference TRBV25-1 and TRBJ2-3 provide the parts outside the CDR3, is EADIYQTPRYLVIGTGKKITLECSQTMGHDKMYWYQQDPGMELHLIHYSYGVNSTEKGDLSSESTVSRIRTEHFPLTLESARPSHTSQYLCASSGRLAESTDTQYFGPGTRLTVL.

This clone was recorded once. The rearrangement uses TRBV11-2 and TRBJ2-1; 8 nucleotides match TRBD2. The V and J ends lost 5 bases and 6 bases, in that order; junction bases with no gene match: 12. Germline loops: CDR1 SGHAT, CDR2 FQNNGV. The CDR3 length is 16 residues. The CDR3 DNA sequence: TGTGCCAGCAGCCTCACCTGGGGAGCGGGAGTCAATGAGCAGTTCTTC. It specifies CASSLTWGAGVNEQFF.

CDR3 residues: CASSLNRDPGELFF. CDR3 sequence (DNA): TGTGCCAGCAGCCTAAACAGGGATCCCGGGGAGCTGTTTTTT. The chain employs TRBV16 and TRBJ2-2; D is perhaps TRBD1 (6 bases). CDR3 size: 14 residues. Germline V gene data show CDR1 as KGHSY and CDR2 as FQNENV. V lost 4 bases and J 6 bases, leaving 12 bases between the germline ends.

The chain links TRBV30 to TRBJ1-1; weak D call: TRBD1 (5 bases). V shed 4 bases and J shed 1 base, with 10 bases lying between them. The CDR3 covers 13 residues. Germline assignment: CDR1 GTSNPN and CDR2 SVGIG (reference sequence). The CDR3 is CAWNKGQNTEAFF. In nucleotides, the CDR3 is TGTGCCTGGAATAAAGGACAGAACACTGAAGCTTTCTTT.

V is TRBV28 and J is TRBJ2-3, with TRBD1 matching 8 bases. V gave up 6 bases and J gave up 2 bases; unmatched junction bases: 13. The CDR3 covers 17 residues. Germline CDR1 MDHEN, CDR2 SYDVKM. The CDR3 protein is CASRNRGWERFTDTQYF. CDR3 bases: TGTGCCAGCAGAAACAGGGGGTGGGAGAGGTTCACAGATACGCAGTATTTT. The full variable domain, with the rest looked up from reference TRBV28 and TRBJ2-3, is DVKVTQSSRYLVKRTGEKVFLECVQDMDHENMFWYRQDPGLGLRLIYFSYDVKMKEKGDIPEGYSVSREKKERFSLILESASTNQTSMYLCASRNRGWERFTDTQYFGPGTRLTVL.

V usage is TRBV19 and J usage is TRBJ1-1; TRBD1 aligns across 7 bases. With V trimmed by 4 bases and J by 2 bases, 7 bases remained unmatched. Germline V gene sequence: CDR1 LNHDA, CDR2 SQIVND (reference sequence). This CDR3 spans 15 amino acids. The CDR3 DNA reads as TGTGCCAGTAGTACCTCCGGGACAGCCAACACTGAAGCTTTCTTT. As protein: CASSTSGTANTEAFF.

The rearrangement links TRBV6-5 to TRBJ2-3, with D perhaps TRBD1 (6 bases). There are 15 residues in the CDR3. CDR1 is MNHEY and CDR2 is SVGAGI in the germline V gene. V was clipped by 4 bases and J by 3 bases, with 14 bases between them. The CDR3 protein is CASSSYRETTDTQYF. The DNA of the CDR3 is TGTGCCAGCAGTTCATACAGGGAGACGACAGATACGCAGTATTTT.

The rearrangement links TRBV6-1 to TRBJ1-5; D is uncertain. The V gene's germline CDR1 is MNHNS and CDR2 SASEGT. V lost 7 bases to trimming and J lost 3 bases, with 7 bases between them. The CDR3 is 12 amino acids. The CDR3 DNA is TGTGCCAGCACAGGATACAATCAGCCCCAGCATTTT. Translation gives CASTGYNQPQHF.

The chain joins TRBV30 to TRBJ1-1; D gene unclear. CDR3 length equals 13 residues. Germline V gene sequence: CDR1 GTSNPN, CDR2 SVGIG (reference sequence). Deletions cut 4 bases from V and 2 bases from J, with 11 bases between. Here the CDR3 reads CAWILKLNTEAFF. The CDR3 DNA follows: TGTGCCTGGATTCTTAAGCTTAACACTGAAGCTTTCTTT. Combining the CDR3 with reference TRBV30 and TRBJ1-1 gives the whole variable domain SQTIHQWPATLVQPVGSPLSLECTVEGTSNPNLYWYRQAAGRGLQLLFYSVGIGQISSEVPQNLSASRPQDRQFILSSKKLLLSDSGFYLCAWILKLNTEAFFGQGTRLTVV.

The CDR3 DNA follows: TGTGCCAGCAGCCCCACAGGGGGACAAGAGACCCAGTACTTC. It yields the protein CASSPTGGQETQYF. The chain joins TRBV5-4 to TRBJ2-5; 8 bases match TRBD1. CDR1 SGHNT and CDR2 YYREEE come from the germline V gene (reference sequence). V was clipped by 4 bases and J by 2 bases; unmatched bases: 4. The CDR3 spans 14 residues.